Reported below is one T cell receptor (beta chain). These data are taken from a study of radiotherapy plus CTLA-4 blockade in lung cancer. The wider study: Among enrolled patients, over 15% responded and approximately 33% achieved disease control.

Sequencing was performed with immunoSEQ multiplex PCR; in TCRdb, only in-frame clones are kept and a portion is missing. The sample holds around 91,000 clones; around 90% are singletons and the top ten take 4.5% to 6%. The germline CDR1 and CDR2 sequences are SGHRS and YFSETQ. This CDR3 has 18 amino acids. V lost 5 bases and J lost 4, with 25 bases in between. This sample comprised peripheral blood, obtained from a patient treated with radiotherapy plus ipilimumab. The V gene is TRBV5-1, the J gene TRBJ2-1; D assignment may be TRBD1 or TRBD2 (7 bases each). This sequence was found in a human donor with non-small cell lung cancer that progressed on radiotherapy plus ipilimumab. The CDR3 region has the DNA TGCGCCAGCAGGCCGACAGGGAGCCTAGCGGACAATTACAATGAGCAGTTCTTC. Its protein product is CASRPTGSLADNYNEQFF.